This TCR beta chain comes out of a study of human T cells and chemical hapten exposure. Study at large: Patients received weekly diphenylcyclopropenone doses to the scalp throughout the roughly 26-week study.

Regarding time point: patch test 1, 2 weeks after DPC sensitization. Described treatment: therapeutic diphenylcyclopropenone sensitization with weekly scalp DPC. TCRdb re-derived calls from the RACE reads in MiXCR, one entry per CDR3 protein. The sample carries around 53,000 distinct CDR3 sequences, approximately 9.1% recorded once. The CDR3 is made up of 15 amino acids. The germline CDR1 and CDR2 sequences are MNHEY and SMNVEV (reference sequence). V lost 2 bases, J lost 4 bases, and 14 bases lay in between. The table lists this clonotype with many counts. Its specificity is unknown. Study-level points and caveats: With alopecia, donors may have immune responses unlike healthy people's.

J is TRBJ1-1 and V is TRBV27; D is ambiguous. Material: whole blood, obtained in connection with sensitization to the hapten diphenylcyclopropenone (DPC). The source is a woman in her forties or fifties with alopecia areata. Some clones in this sample may be carry-over from other donors' samples. CDR3 residues: CASSLRVSAGTEAFF. The CDR3 nucleotides are TGTGCCAGCAGTTTAAGGGTCTCAGCGGGCACTGAAGCTTTCTTT.